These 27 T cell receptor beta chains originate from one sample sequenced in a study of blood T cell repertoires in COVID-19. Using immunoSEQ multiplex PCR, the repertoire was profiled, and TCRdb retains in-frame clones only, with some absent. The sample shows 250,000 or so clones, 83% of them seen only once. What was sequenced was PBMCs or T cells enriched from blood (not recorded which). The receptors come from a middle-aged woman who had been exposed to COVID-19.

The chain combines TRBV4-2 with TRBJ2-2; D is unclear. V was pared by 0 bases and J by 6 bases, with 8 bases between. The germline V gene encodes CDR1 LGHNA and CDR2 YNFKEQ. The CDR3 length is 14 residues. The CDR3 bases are TGTGCCAGCAGCCAAGATCTCCCCGCCGGGGAGCTGTTTTTT. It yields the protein CASSQDLPAGELFF.

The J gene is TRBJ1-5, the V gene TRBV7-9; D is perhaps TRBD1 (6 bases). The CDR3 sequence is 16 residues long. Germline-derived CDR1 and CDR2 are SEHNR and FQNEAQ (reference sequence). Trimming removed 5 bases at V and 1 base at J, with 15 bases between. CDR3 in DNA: TGTGCCAGCAGCCCTCTTCAGACAGGAAGCAATCAGCCCCAGCATTTT. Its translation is CASSPLQTGSNQPQHF.

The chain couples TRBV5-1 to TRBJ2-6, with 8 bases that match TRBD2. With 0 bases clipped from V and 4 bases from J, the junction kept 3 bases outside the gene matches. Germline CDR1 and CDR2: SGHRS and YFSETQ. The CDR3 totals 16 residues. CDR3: CASSLELAVGANVLTF. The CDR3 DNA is TGCGCCAGCAGCTTGGAACTAGCGGTCGGGGCCAACGTCCTGACTTTC.

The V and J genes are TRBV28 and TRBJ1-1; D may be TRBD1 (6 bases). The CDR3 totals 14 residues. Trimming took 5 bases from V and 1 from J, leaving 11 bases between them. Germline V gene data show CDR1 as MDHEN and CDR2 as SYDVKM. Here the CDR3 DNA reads TGTGCCAGCAGTGTGACAGGTCGGAACACTGAAGCTTTCTTT. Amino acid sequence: CASSVTGRNTEAFF.

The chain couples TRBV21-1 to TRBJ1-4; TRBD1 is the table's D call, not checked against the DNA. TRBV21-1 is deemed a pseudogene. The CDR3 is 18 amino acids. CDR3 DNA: TGTGCCAGCAGGTTCAGGGTATCGGATTCCGCAACTAATGAAAAACTGTTTTTT. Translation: CASRFRVSDSATNEKLFF.

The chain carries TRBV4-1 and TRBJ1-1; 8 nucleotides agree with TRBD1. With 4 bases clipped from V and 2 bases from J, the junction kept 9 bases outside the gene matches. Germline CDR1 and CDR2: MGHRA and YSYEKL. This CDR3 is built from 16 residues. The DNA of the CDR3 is TGCGCCAGCAGCCCGTGGACAGGGACACTCAACACTGAAGCTTTCTTT. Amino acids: CASSPWTGTLNTEAFF.

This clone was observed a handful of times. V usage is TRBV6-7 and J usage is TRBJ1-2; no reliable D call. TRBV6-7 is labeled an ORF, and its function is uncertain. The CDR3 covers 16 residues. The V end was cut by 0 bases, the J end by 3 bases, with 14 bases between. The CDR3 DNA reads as TGTGCCAGCAGTTACTCATTTGGCCTGACTGACTATGGCTACACCTTC. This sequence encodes CASSYSFGLTDYGYTF.

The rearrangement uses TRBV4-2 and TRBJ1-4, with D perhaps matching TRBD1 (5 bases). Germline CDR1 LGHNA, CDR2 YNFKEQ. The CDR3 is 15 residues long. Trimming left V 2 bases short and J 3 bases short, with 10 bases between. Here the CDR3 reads CASSQQGSPNEKLFF. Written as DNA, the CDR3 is TGTGCCAGCAGCCAACAGGGCAGCCCTAATGAAAAACTGTTTTTT.

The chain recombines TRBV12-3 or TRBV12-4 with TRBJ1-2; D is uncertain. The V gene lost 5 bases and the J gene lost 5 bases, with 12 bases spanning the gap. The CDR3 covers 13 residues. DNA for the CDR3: TGTGCCAGCAGTCTACCCCACTGGTATGGCTACACCTTC. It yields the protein CASSLPHWYGYTF.

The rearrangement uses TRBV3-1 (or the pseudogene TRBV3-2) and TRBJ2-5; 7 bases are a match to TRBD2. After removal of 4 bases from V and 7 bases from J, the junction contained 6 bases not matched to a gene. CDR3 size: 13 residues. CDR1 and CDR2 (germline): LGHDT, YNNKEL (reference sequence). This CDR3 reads CASSPWTSGTQYF. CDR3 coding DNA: TGTGCCAGCAGCCCCTGGACTAGTGGGACCCAGTACTTC.

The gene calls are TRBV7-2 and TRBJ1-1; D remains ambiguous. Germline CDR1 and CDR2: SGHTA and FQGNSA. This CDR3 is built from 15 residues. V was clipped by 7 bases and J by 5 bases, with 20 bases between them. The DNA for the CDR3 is TGTGCCAGCAACTACGAGGCCTTGGGGAGGACTGAAGCTTTCTTT. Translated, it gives CASNYEALGRTEAFF.

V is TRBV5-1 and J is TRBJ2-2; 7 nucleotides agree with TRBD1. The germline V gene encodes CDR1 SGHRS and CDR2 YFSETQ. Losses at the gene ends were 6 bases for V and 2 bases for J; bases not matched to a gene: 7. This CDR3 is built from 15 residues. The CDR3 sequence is CASTPGTVNTGELFF. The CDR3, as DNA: TGCGCCAGCACCCCTGGGACAGTAAACACCGGGGAGCTGTTTTTT.

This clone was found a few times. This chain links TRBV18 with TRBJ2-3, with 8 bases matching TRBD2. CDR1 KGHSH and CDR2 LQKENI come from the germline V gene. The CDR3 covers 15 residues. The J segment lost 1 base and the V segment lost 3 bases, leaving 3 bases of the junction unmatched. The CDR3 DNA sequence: TGTGCCAGCTCACCCACGCGGGGGGGCACAGATACGCAGTATTTT. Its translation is CASSPTRGGTDTQYF.

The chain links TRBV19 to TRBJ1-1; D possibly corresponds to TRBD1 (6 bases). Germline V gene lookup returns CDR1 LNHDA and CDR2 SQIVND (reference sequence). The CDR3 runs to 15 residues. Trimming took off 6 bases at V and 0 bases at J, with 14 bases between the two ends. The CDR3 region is CASRGGRRVNTEAFF. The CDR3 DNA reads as TGTGCCAGTAGGGGGGGGCGACGAGTGAACACTGAAGCTTTCTTT. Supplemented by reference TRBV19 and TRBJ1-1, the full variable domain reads DGGITQSPKYLFRKEGQNVTLSCEQNLNHDAMYWYRQDPGQGLRLIYYSQIVNDFQKGDIAEGYSVSREKKESFPLTVTSAQKNPTAFYLCASRGGRRVNTEAFFGQGTRLTVV.

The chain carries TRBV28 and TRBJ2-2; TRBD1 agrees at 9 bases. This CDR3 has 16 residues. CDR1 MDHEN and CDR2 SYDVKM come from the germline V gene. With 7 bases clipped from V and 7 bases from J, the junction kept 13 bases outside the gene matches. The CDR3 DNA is TGTGCCAGCACTCCCGGGGGACAGGGTATAGTCGGGGAGCTGTTTTTT. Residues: CASTPGGQGIVGELFF.

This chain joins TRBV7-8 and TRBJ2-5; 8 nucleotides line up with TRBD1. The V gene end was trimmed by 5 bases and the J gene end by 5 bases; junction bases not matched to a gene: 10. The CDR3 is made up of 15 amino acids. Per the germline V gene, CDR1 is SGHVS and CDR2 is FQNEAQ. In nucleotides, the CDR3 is TGTGCCAGCAGCCCGCCGGGACAGGTGGGGGAGACCCAGTACTTC. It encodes CASSPPGQVGETQYF. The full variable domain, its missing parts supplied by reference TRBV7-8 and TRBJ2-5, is GAGVSQSPRYKVAKRGQDVALRCDPISGHVSLFWYQQALGQGPEFLTYFQNEAQLDKSGLPSDRFFAERPEGSVSTLKIQRTQQEDSAVYLCASSPPGQVGETQYFGPGTRLLVL.

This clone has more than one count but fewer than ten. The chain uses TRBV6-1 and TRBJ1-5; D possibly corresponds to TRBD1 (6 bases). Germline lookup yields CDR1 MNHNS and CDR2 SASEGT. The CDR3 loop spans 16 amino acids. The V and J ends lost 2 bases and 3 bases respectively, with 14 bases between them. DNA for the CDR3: TGTGCCAGCAGTGAAAGGGCGGGGGCCTACAATCAGCCCCAGCATTTT. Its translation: CASSERAGAYNQPQHF.

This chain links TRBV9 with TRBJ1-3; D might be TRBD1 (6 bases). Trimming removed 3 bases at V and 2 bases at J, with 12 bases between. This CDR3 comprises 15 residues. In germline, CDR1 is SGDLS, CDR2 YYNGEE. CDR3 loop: CASSEQGRAGNTIYF. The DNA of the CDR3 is TGTGCCAGCAGCGAACAGGGCCGAGCTGGAAACACCATATATTTT.

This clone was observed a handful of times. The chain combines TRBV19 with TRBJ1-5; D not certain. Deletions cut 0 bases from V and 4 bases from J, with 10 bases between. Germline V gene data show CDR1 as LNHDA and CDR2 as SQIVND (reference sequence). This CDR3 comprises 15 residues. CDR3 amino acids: CASSIDIRENQPQHF. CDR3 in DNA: TGTGCCAGTAGTATAGATATTCGGGAGAATCAGCCCCAGCATTTT.

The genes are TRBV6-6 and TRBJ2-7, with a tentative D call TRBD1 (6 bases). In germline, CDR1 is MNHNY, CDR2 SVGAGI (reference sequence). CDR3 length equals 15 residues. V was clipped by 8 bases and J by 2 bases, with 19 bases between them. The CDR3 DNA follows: TGTGCCAGCTTCAGGGGCCCAGCGGAGGCCTACGAGCAGTACTTC. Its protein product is CASFRGPAEAYEQYF.

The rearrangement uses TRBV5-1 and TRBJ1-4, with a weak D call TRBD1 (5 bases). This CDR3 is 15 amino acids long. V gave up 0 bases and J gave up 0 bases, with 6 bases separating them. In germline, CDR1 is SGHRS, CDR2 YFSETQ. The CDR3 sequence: CASSLGGSTNEKLFF. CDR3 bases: TGCGCCAGCAGCTTGGGGGGCTCAACTAATGAAAAACTGTTTTTT.

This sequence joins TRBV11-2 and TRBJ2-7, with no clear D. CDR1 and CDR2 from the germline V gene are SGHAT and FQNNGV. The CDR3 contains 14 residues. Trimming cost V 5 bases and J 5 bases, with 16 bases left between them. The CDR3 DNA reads TGTGCCAGCAGCGGCGTGGAGTGGAGAGACGAGCAGTACTTC. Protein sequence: CASSGVEWRDEQYF.

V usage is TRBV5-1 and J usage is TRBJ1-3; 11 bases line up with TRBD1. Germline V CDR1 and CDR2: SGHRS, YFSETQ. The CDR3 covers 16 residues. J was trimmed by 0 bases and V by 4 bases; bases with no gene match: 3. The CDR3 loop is CASSHGQGASGNTIYF. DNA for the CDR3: TGCGCCAGCAGCCACGGACAGGGGGCCTCTGGAAACACCATATATTTT.

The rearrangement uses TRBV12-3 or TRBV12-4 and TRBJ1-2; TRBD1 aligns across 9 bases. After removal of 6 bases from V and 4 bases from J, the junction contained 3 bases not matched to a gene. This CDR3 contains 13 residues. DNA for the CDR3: TGTGCCAGCAGGACGACAGGGGGCTATGGCTACACCTTC. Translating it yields CASRTTGGYGYTF.

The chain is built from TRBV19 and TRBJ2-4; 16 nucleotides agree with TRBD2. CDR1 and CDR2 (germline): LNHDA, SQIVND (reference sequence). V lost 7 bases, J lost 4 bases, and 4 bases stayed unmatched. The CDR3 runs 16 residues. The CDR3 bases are TGTGCCAGTACCCGGGGACTAGCGGGGGGGAAAAACATTCAGTACTTC. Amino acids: CASTRGLAGGKNIQYF.

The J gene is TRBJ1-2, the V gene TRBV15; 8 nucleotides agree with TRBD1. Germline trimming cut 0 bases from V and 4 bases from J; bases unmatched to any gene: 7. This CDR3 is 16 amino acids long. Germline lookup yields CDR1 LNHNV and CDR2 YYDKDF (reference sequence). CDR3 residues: CATSRDLAGGTYGYTF. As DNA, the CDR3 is TGTGCCACCAGCAGAGATCTGGCAGGGGGCACCTATGGCTACACCTTC.

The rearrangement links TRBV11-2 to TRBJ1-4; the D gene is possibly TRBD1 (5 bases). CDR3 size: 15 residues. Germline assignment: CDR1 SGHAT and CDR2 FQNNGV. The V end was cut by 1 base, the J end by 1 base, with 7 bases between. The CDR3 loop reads CASSLVGRTNEKLFF. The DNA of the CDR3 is TGTGCCAGCAGCTTAGTGGGGCGAACTAATGAAAAACTGTTTTTT.